The T cell receptor (beta chain) described here comes from a study of T cell repertoires in cytomegalovirus infection. MiXCR, applied by TCRdb to the reads, yields one record per CDR3 protein. The data hold around 260,000 distinct CDR3 sequences, with roughly 10% observed a single time. The CDR3 is made up of 16 amino acids. The germline CDR1 and CDR2 sequences are SGHTA and FQGNSA. V dropped 6 bases and J dropped 0; count of bases not matched to a gene: 9. In this sample, this clonotype turned up many times. This chain uses TRBV7-2 with TRBJ2-3; 7 bases fit TRBD1. The source material was PBMCs. This receptor was identified in a human donor in good health (CMV status not recorded). Some clones in this sample may be carry-over from other donors' samples. CDR3 sequence: CASRMGQSLSTDTQYF. Here the CDR3 DNA reads TGTGCCAGCAGGATGGGACAGTCTCTAAGCACAGATACGCAGTATTTT.